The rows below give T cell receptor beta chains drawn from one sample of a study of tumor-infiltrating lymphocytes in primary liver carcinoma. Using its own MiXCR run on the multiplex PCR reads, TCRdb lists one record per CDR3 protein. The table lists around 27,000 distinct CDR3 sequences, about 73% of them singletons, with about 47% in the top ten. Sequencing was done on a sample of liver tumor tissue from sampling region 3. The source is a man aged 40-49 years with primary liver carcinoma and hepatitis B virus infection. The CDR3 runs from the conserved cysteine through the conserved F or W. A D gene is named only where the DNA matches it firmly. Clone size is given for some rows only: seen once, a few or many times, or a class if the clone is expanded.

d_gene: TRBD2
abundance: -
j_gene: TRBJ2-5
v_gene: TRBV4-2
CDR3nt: TGTACCAGCTGCCCACTGGGGCTAACGGGAGGGCCTCACGAGACCCAGTACTTC
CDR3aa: CTSCPLGLTGGPHETQYF

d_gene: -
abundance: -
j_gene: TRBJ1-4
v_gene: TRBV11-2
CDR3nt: TGTGTCAGCAGCCTAGATGGGTTCGCTAATGAAAAACTGTTTTTT
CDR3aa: CVSSLDGFANEKLFF

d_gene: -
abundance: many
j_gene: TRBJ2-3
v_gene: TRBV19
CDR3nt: TGTGCCTCGAAAGTTGACGGGGATACGCAGTATTTT
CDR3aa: CASKVDGDTQYF

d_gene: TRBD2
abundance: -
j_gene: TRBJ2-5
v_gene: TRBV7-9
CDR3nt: TGTGCCAGCAGCTCACCGGGGACTAGCGGAGTGTACCAAGAGACCCGGTACTTC
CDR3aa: CASSSPGTSGVYQETRYF

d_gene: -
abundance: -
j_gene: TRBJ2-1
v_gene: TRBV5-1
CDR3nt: TGCGTCAGCAGCATGATGACTTTCAATGAGCAGTTCTTC
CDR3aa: CVSSMMTFNEQFF

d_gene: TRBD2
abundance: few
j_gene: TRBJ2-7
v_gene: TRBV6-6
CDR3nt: TGTGCCAGCAGTTATGCACTAGCGGGTGGTGAGCAGTACTTC
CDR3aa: CASSYALAGGEQYF

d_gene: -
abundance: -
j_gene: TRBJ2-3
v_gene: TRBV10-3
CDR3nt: TGTGCCATCAGCCGGGACTACCAATGGGACACAGATATGCAGTATTTT
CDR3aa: CAISRDYQWDTDMQYF

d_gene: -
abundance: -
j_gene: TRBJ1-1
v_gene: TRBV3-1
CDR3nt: TGTGCCAGCAGCCAAGGAGAGAGGACTGAAGCTTTCTTT
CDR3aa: CASSQGERTEAFF

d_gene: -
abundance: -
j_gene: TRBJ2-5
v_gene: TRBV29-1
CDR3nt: TGCAGCGGACTCACCCAGGGGATAGACCGGTACTTC
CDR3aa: CSGLTQGIDRYF

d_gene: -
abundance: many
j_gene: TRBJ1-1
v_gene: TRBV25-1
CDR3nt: TGTGCCAGCAGTGAATCAGGGATTGAAGCTTTCTTT
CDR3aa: CASSESGIEAFF

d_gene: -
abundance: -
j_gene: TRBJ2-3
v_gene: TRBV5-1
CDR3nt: TGCGCTAGCAGCTTCCTATCGGGAATTAACACAGATACGCAGTATTTT
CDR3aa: CASSFLSGINTDTQYF

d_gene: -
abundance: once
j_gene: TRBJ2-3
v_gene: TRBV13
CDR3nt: TGTGCCAGCAGCTTAACCCATAGGCAGTATTTT
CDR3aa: CASSLTHRQYF

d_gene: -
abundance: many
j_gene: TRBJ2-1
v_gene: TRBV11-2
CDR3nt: TGTGCCAGCAGCTTAAATGATGCCTATGAGCAGTTCTTC
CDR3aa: CASSLNDAYEQFF

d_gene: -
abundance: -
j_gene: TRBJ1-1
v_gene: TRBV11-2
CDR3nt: TGTGGCAGCAGGTGGGGGGGAACGACTGAAGCCTTCTTT
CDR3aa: CGSRWGGTTEAFF

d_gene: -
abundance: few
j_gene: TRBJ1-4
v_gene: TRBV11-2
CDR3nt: TGTTCCGGCAGCTTAGACGAGTTCGCTAATGAAAAACTGTTTTTT
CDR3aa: CSGSLDEFANEKLFF

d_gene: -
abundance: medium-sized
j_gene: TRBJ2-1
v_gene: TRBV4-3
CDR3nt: TGCGCCAGCAGCCAAGGGCACAGGGGAGGGAATGAGCAGTTCTTC
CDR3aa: CASSQGHRGGNEQFF

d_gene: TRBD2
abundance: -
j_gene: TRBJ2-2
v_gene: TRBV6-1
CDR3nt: TGTGTCAGCAGCGAACACGGGGGGGAGTACACCGGGGAGCTGTTTTTT
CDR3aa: CVSSEHGGEYTGELFF

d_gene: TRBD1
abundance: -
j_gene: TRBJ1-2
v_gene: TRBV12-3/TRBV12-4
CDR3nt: TGTGCCAGCGATTTGGGGACAGGGGGAGGGTATGGCTACACTTTC
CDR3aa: CASDLGTGGGYGYTF

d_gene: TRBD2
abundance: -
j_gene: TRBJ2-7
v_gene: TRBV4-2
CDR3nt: TGTACCAGCAGTGGAAAACCGGGACTAGCTGGAGGGCCACACGGGCAGTACTTC
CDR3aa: CTSSGKPGLAGGPHGQYF

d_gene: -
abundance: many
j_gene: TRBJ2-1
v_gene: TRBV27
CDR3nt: TGTGCCAGCAGTCAAACCAACAATGAGCAGTTCTTC
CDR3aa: CASSQTNNEQFF

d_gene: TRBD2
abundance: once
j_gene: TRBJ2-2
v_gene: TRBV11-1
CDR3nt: TGTGCCAGCAGCATAATAGCGGGAGGCCCCCCCAAGCTGTTTTTT
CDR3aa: CASSIIAGGPPKLFF

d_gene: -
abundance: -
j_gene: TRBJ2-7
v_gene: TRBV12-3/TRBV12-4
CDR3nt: TGTGCCAGCAGTTTAGTGGTCGGGGGTAGCGAACAGTACTTC
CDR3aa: CASSLVVGGSEQYF

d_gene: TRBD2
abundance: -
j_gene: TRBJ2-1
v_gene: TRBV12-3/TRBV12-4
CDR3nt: TGTGTCAGCACTGGGACTAGCGGGAGGGCCTCCTACAATGAGCAGTTCTTC
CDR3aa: CVSTGTSGRASYNEQFF

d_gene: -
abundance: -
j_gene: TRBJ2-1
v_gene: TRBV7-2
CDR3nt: TGTGCCAGCAGCCCCATGTATTCGAACCACAATGAGCAGCTCTTC
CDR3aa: CASSPMYSNHNEQLF

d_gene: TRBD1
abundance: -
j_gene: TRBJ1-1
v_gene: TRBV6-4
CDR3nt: TGCGCCAGCAGTGCCGACAGGGGGCGAATGACTGAAGCTTTCTTT
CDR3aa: CASSADRGRMTEAFF

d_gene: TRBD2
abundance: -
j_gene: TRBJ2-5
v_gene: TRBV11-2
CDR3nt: TGTACCAGCAGCCAAACACCCGGCGGGGGGAAAGAGGCCCAGTACTTC
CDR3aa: CTSSQTPGGGKEAQYF

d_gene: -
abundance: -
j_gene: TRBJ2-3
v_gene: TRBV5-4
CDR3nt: TGTGCCAGCAGCACGAGTCTGTCAGATACACAGTATTTT
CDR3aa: CASSTSLSDTQYF

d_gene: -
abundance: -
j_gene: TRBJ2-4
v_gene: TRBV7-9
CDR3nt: TGTGCCAACAGTAACTCACTAGGTCCGATAGCCAAAAACATTCAGTACTTC
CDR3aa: CANSNSLGPIAKNIQYF

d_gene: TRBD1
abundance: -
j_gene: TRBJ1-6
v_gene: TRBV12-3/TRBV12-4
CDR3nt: TGTGTTAGCTCCGACAGGGACGACTCACCCCTCCACTTT
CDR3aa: CVSSDRDDSPLHF

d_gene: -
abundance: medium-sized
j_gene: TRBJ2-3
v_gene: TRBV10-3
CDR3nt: TGTGCCATCGGGGCAGGGGCTAGCACAGATACGCAGTATTTT
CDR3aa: CAIGAGASTDTQYF

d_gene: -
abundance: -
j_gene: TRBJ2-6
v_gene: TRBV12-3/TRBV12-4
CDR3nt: TGTGCCGGCATCGCCGGGACCTACTCTGGGGCCATCGTCCTGAGTTTC
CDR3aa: CAGIAGTYSGAIVLSF

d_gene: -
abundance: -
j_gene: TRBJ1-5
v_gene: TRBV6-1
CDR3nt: TGTGCCAGTAGTGTCACAGGGACCTTCAATCAGCCCCGGCATTTT
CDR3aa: CASSVTGTFNQPRHF

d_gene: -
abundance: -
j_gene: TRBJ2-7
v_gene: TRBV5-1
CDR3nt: TGCGCCAGCAGCTCCGGACACGTGGCTAGGGAGCAGTACTTC
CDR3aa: CASSSGHVAREQYF

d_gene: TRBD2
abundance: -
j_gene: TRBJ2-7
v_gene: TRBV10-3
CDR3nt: TGTGCCATCACCAAACGTTCGGGACTAGCGGAAGGGTTCTCCTACGAGCTGTACTTC
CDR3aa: CAITKRSGLAEGFSYELYF

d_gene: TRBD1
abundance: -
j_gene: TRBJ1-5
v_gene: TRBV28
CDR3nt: TGCGCCAGCAGTTTGGACAGGGACGACCAGCCCCAGCATTTT
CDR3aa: CASSLDRDDQPQHF

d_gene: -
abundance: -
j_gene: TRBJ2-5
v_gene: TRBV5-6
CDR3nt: TGCGCCAGCAGATTTGACCAGCAAGAGACCCAGTACTTC
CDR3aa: CASRFDQQETQYF

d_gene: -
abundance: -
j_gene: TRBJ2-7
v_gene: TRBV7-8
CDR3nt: TGTGCCAGCAGCATCGGTGCGGGGTCCGTATACGAGCAGTACTTC
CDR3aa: CASSIGAGSVYEQYF

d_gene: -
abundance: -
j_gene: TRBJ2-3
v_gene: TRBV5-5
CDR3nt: TGTGCCAGCAGCTTGCATCAGGTGCCTGCAGATATGCAGTATTTT
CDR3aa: CASSLHQVPADMQYF